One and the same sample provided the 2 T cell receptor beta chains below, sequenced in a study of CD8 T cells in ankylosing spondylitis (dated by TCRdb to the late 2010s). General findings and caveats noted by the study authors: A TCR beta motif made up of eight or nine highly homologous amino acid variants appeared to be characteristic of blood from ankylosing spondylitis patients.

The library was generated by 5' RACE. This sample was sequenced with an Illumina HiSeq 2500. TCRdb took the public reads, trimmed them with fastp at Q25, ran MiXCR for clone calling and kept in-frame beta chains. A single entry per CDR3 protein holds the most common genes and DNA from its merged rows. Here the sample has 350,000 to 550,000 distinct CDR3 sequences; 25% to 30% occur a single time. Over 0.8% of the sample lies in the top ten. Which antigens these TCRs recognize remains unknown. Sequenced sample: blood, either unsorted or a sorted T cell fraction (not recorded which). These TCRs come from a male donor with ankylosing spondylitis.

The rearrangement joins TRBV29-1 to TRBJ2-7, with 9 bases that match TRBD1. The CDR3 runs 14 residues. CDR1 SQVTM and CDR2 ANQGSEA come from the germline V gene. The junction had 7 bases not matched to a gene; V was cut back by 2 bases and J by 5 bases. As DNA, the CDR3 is TGCAGCGTTGAACCGGGACAGGGCCCCAACGAGCAGTACTTC. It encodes CSVEPGQGPNEQYF.

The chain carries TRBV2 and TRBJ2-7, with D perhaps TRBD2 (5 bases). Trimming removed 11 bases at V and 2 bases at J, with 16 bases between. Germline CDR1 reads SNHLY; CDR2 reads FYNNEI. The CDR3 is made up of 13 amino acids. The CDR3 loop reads CASGFVEAYEQYF. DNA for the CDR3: TGTGCCTCGGGGTTCGTCGAGGCCTACGAGCAGTACTTC.